This T cell receptor (beta chain) was obtained from a study of blood T cell repertoires in COVID-19. V was clipped by 3 bases and J by 8 bases; unmatched bases: 9. This CDR3 region has 16 residues. Clones were read by immunoSEQ multiplex PCR, and TCRdb kept only the in-frame ones, dropping some. Of 53,000 or so clones listed, approximately 80% were seen once; the top ten hold around 14%. The receptor's source is a human donor in a cohort sampled during active COVID-19. This rearrangement joins TRBV23-1 to TRBJ2-1; 11 bases are a match to TRBD2. TRBV23-1 has ORF status, its function being uncertain. The sample consisted of peripheral blood. The CDR3 here is CASSHQTSGSHHEQFF. CDR3 bases: TGCGCCAGCAGTCACCAAACTAGCGGGAGTCATCATGAGCAGTTCTTC.